This note documents a single T cell receptor beta chain sequence. CDR3 length: 15 residues. Germline lookup yields CDR1 SGHRS and CDR2 YFSETQ. V was cut by 4 bases and J by 2 bases, with 15 bases left in between. This entry belongs to a study of control samples from healthy donors and cancer patients. Repertoires were generated with immunoSEQ multiplex PCR, while TCRdb's copy carries only in-frame clones and drops some. The table records 130,000 or so clones, roughly 90% of them present only once. Specimen: blood. The chain recombines TRBV5-1 with TRBJ2-5; tentative D call: TRBD2 (5 bases). The sequence was obtained from a middle-aged man in good health. The chain's CDR3 is CASSPAGAAQETQYF. DNA for the CDR3: TGCGCCAGCAGCCCCGCCGGAGCGGCGCAAGAGACCCAGTACTTC. Looking up the rest from reference TRBV5-1 and TRBJ2-5 gives the full variable domain: KAGVTQTPRYLIKTRGQQVTLSCSPISGHRSVSWYQQTPGQGLQFLFEYFSETQRNKGNFPGRFSGRQFSNSRSEMNVSTLELGDSALYLCASSPAGAAQETQYFGPGTRLLVL.